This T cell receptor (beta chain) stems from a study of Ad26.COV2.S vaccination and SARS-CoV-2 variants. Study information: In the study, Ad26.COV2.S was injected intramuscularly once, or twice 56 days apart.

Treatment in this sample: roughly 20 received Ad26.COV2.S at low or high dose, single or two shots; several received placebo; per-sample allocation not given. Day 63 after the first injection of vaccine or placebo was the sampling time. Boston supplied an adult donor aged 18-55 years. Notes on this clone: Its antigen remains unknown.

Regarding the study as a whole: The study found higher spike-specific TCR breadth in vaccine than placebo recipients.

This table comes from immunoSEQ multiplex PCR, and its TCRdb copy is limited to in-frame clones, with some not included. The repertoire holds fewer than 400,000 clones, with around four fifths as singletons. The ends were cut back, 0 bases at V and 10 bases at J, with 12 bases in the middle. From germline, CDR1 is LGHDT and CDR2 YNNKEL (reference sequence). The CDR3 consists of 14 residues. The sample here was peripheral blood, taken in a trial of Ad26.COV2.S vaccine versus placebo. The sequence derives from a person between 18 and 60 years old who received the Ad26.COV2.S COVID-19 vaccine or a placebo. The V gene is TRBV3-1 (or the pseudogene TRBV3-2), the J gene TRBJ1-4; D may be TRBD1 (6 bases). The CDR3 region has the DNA TGTGCCAGCAGCCAAGAATCAGGGGTTGGAAAACTGTTTTTT. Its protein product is CASSQESGVGKLFF.